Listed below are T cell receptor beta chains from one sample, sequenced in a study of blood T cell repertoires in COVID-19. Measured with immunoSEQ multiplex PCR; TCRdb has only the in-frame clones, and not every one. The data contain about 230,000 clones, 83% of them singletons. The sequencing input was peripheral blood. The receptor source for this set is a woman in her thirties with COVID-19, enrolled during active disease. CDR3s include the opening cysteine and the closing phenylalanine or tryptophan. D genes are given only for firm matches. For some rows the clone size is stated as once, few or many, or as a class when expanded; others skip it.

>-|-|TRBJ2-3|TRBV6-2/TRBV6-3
CASSRGGRGAIDTQYF
TGTGCCAGCAGTCGCGGCGGCCGGGGGGCCATAGATACGCAGTATTTT
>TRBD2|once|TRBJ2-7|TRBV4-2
CASSQGPLAGLSYEQYF
TGTGCCAGCAGCCAAGGGCCACTAGCGGGGCTCTCCTACGAGCAGTACTTC
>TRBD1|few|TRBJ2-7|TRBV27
CASRRRTGSIGGYEQYF
TGTGCCAGCAGACGCCGGACAGGGTCCATAGGAGGCTACGAGCAGTACTTC
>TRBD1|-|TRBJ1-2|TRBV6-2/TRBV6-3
CASSFPGQRFYGYTF
TGTGCCAGCAGTTTCCCGGGACAGCGCTTCTATGGCTACACCTTC
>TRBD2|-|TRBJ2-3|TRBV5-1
CASSEGLAGPTDTQYF
TGCGCCAGCAGCGAGGGACTAGCGGGACCCACAGATACGCAGTATTTT
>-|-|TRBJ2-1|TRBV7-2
CASSPQGGEQFF
TGTGCCAGCAGCCCCCAGGGCGGTGAGCAGTTCTTC
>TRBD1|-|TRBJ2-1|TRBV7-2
CASSLDRGGYNEQFF
TGTGCCAGCAGCCTCGACAGGGGAGGCTACAATGAGCAGTTCTTC
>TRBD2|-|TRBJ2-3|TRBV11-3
CASSPGFERGGDTQYF
TGTGCCAGCAGCCCCGGCTTCGAGCGGGGAGGGGATACGCAGTATTTT
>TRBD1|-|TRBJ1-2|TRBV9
CASSVGTGGSYGYTF
TGTGCCAGCAGCGTGGGTACAGGGGGCTCCTATGGCTACACCTTC
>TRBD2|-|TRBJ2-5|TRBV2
CASSEAEGLGGTQYF
TGTGCCAGCAGTGAAGCGGAGGGACTAGGGGGGACCCAGTACTTC